Each of the 3 T cell receptor beta chains below was sequenced from the same sample in a study of response to subunit inactivated influenza vaccine. TCRdb recomputed calls from the RT-PCR reads with MiXCR, one row per CDR3 protein. The sample holds 150,000 to 200,000 distinct CDR3 sequences, approximately 8.7% seen once. Sample: non-naive T cells sorted from PBMCs, taken on the day of vaccination. Receptors originate from a man in his fifties or sixties who received an inactivated influenza vaccine.

This clonotype was found many times. The rearrangement uses TRBV27 and TRBJ2-6; possibly TRBD1 or TRBD2 for D (5 bases each). The CDR3 consists of 16 residues. CDR1 is MNHEY and CDR2 is SMNVEV in the germline V gene (reference sequence). Trimming took 6 bases from V and 2 from J, leaving 14 bases between them. CDR3 sequence: CASRRVGTAGANVLTF. The CDR3 bases are TGTGCCAGCAGGAGAGTTGGGACGGCTGGGGCCAACGTCCTGACTTTC.

The CDR3 is CASSRPGGIYEQYF. The CDR3 bases are TGTGCCAGCAGCCGACCGGGGGGGATCTACGAGCAGTACTTC. This rearrangement joins TRBV28 to TRBJ2-7; 8 bases are a match to TRBD2. V lost 6 bases and J lost 3; bases outside the gene matches: 7. The CDR3 covers 14 residues. Germline V gene sequence: CDR1 MDHEN, CDR2 SYDVKM.

This clonotype was found a few times. V usage is TRBV7-8 and J usage is TRBJ2-1, with D tentatively TRBD1 (6 bases). The CDR3 is 14 amino acids. Germline V lookup: CDR1 SGHVS, CDR2 FQNEAQ. V was cut by 2 bases and J by 9 bases, with 14 bases left in between. In nucleotides, the CDR3 is TGTGCCAGCAGCTTATGGGCAGGGGACGTTGAGCAGTTCTTC. It is translated as CASSLWAGDVEQFF.